This T cell receptor beta chain stems from a study of T cells in Graves' hyperthyroidism and ophthalmopathy. Among the patients, aged 18 to 65, hyperthyroidism was newly diagnosed and had lasted under 2 months. The diagnoses drew upon clinical symptoms, serum thyroxine and TRAb, thyroid ultrasound and orbital computed tomography. The authors obtained PBMCs from over 8.5 ml of fresh peripheral blood. From RNA transcripts, TCR beta CDR3 regions were amplified. Carried out on the TCR CDR3, a first-round RT-PCR used the HTBI primer set. TCRdb reanalysed the multiplex PCR reads using MiXCR and keeps one entry per CDR3 protein. The table shows some 500,000 distinct CDR3 sequences, with approximately 14% occurring only once. Notes on this clonotype: Its antigen is as yet unknown.

Whole-study findings and limits: Researchers report that a 13 V-J model separated ophthalmopathy from stable hyperthyroidism.

Germline V gene lookup returns CDR1 MNHEY and CDR2 SMNVEV (reference sequence). The CDR3 is 16 amino acids. V shed 2 bases, J shed 3 bases, and the junction held 6 bases outside the gene matches. The clonotype originates from a woman younger than 30 with Graves' hyperthyroidism. This chain connects TRBV27 to TRBJ2-2; 7 bases line up with TRBD1. The sequencing sample was made of blood. Written as DNA, the CDR3 is TGTGCCAGCAGTTTAGACGACAGGGACCACACCGGGGAGCTGTTTTTT. Its translation: CASSLDDRDHTGELFF.